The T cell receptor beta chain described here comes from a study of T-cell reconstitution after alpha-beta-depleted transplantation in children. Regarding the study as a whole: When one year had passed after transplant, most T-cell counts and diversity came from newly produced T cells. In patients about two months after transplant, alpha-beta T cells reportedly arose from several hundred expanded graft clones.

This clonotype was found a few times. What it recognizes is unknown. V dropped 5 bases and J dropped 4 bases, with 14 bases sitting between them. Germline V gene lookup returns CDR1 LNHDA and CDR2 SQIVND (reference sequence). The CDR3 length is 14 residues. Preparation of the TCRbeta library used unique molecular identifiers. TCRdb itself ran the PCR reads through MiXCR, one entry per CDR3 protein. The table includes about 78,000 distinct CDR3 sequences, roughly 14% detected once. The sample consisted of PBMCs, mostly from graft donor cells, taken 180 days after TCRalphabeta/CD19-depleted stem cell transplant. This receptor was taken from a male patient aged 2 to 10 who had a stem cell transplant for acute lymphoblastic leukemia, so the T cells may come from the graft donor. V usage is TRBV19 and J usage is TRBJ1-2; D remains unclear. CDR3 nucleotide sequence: TGTGCCAGTAGTGACGCGGCCGTCCGCTATGGCTACACCTTC. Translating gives CASSDAAVRYGYTF.